These T cell receptor beta chains were read from a single sample in a study of T cells in Graves' hyperthyroidism and ophthalmopathy. From the multiplex PCR reads, TCRdb called clonotypes with MiXCR, one entry per CDR3 protein. Of around 560,000 distinct CDR3 sequences detected, over 15% appear once; the ten largest clones hold around 19%. The source material was blood. These TCRs come from a woman in her late teens or twenties with Graves' hyperthyroidism. CDR3s include the opening cysteine and the closing phenylalanine or tryptophan. The order of the fields is V gene, clone size, CDR3 protein. Part of the rows lack a size; the others show once, few, many or a class for expanded clones.

TRBV2 | many | CASSENRAVAEKLFF
TRBV7-6 | many | CASSIQGGVMNTEAFF
TRBV28 | many | CASRPWTGINYGYTF
TRBV12-3/TRBV12-4 | NA | CASSGQIYNEQFF
TRBV4-2 | NA | CASSQEGLAGGTDTQYF
TRBV24-1 | NA | CATSDPRGQRGFQETQYF
TRBV12-3/TRBV12-4 | many | CASTRTGGLNEQFF
TRBV20-1 | NA | CSASHSPNYGYTF
TRBV12-3/TRBV12-4 | many | CASSLTGVWGYTF
TRBV6-1 | few | CASSDRTGAGDEQFF
TRBV29-1 | many | CSVEGRGGGHTQYF
TRBV7-9 | many | CASSLQRGGYEQYF
TRBV20-1 | few | CSVHTSTYPTNQPQHF
TRBV6-1 | NA | CASRLKVSNEQFF
TRBV7-9 | few | CASIGRGSGYTGELFF
TRBV7-6 | NA | CASTFTSDLKDTDTQYF
TRBV9 | NA | CASSPTVAGGGETQYF
TRBV20-1 | many | CSASGLGTGVLISTDTQYF
TRBV2 | many | CASTAGGRPTYEQYF
TRBV7-2 | NA | CASTQGARTNEKLFF
TRBV7-9 | many | CASSPGRDVQPQHF
TRBV20-1 | many | CSARGQGADTQYF
TRBV12-3/TRBV12-4 | NA | CASSLGSNTQYF
TRBV2 | many | CASSVEATGLAGNEQYF
TRBV20-1 | NA | CSASTSGSGGEQFF
TRBV19 | NA | CASNIRNTEAFF
TRBV12-3/TRBV12-4 | many | CASSMSSTYEQYF
TRBV3-1 | many | CASSHSEAGWQQYF